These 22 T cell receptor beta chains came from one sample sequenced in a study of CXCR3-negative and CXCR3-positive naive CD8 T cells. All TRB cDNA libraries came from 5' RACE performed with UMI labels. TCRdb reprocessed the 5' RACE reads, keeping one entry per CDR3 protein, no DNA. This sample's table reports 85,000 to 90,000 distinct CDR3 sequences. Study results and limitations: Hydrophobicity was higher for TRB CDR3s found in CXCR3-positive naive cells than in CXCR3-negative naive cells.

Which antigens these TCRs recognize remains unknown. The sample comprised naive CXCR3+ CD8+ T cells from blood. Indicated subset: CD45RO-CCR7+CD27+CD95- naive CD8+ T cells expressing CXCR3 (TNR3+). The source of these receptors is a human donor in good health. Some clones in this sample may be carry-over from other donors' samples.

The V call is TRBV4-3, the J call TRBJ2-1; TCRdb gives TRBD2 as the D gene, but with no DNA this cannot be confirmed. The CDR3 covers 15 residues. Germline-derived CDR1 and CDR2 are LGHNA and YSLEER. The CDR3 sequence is CASSQMRGSYNEQFF.

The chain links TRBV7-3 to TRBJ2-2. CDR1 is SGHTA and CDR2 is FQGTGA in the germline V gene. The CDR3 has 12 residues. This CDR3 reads CASSLASGELFF.

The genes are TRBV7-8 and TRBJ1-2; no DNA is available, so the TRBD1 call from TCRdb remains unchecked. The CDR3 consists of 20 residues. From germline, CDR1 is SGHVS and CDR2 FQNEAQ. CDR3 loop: CASSLVSVGTGNPLIYGYTF. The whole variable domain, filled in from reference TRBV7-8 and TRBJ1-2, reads GAGVSQSPRYKVAKRGQDVALRCDPISGHVSLFWYQQALGQGPEFLTYFQNEAQLDKSGLPSDRFFAERPEGSVSTLKIQRTQQEDSAVYLCASSLVSVGTGNPLIYGYTFGSGTRLTVV.

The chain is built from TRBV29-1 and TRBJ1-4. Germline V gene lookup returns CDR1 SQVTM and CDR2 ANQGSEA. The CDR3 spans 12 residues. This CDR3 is CSVGSGDEKLFF.

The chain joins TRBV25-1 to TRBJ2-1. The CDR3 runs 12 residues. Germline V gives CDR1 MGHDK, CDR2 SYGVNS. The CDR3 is CASSESYNEQFF.

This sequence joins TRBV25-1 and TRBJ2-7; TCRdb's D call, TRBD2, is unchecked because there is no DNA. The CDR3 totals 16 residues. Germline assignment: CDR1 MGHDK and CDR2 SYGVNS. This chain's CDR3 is CASSPLAGEVICEQYF.

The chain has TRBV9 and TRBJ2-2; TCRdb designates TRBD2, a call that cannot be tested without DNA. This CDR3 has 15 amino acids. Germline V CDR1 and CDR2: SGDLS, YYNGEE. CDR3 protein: CASTRSGLNTGELFF.

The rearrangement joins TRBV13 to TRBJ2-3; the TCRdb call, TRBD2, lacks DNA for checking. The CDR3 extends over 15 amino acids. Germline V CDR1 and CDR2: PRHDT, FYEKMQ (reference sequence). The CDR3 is CASSGRLAGEDTQYF.

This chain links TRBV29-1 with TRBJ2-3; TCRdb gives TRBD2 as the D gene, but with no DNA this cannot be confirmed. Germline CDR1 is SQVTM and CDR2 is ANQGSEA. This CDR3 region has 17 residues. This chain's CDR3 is CSVEDLWQGLPTDTQYF.

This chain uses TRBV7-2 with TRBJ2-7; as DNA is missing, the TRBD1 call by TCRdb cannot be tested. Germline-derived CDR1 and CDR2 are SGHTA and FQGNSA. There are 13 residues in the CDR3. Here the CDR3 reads CASSYSGSYEQYF.

The CDR3: CASLPRGISNEQYF. This rearrangement joins TRBV2 to TRBJ2-7; the TRBD1 assignment by TCRdb is unverifiable without DNA. This CDR3 has 14 residues. CDR1 SNHLY and CDR2 FYNNEI come from the germline V gene.

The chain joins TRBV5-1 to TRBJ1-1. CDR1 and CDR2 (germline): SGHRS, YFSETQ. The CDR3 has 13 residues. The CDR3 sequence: CASSLAQNTEAFF. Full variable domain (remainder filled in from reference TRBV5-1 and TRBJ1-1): KAGVTQTPRYLIKTRGQQVTLSCSPISGHRSVSWYQQTPGQGLQFLFEYFSETQRNKGNFPGRFSGRQFSNSRSEMNVSTLELGDSALYLCASSLAQNTEAFFGQGTRLTVV.

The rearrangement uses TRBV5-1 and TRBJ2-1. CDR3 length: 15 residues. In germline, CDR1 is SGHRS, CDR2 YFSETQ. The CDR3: CASSSRVHSYNEQFF. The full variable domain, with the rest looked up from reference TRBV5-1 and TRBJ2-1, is KAGVTQTPRYLIKTRGQQVTLSCSPISGHRSVSWYQQTPGQGLQFLFEYFSETQRNKGNFPGRFSGRQFSNSRSEMNVSTLELGDSALYLCASSSRVHSYNEQFFGPGTRLTVL.

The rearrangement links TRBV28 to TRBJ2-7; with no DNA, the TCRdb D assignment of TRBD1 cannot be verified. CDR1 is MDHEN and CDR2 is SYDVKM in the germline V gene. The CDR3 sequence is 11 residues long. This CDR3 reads CASSRVDEQYF.

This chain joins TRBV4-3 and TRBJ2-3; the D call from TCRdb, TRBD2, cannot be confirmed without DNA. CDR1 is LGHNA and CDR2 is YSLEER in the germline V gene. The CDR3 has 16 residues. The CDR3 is CASSQAPSGSTDTQYF.

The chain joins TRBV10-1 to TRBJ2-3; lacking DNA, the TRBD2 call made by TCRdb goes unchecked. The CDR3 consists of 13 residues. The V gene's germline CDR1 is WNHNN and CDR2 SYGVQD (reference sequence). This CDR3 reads CAGPGTSGDTQYF.

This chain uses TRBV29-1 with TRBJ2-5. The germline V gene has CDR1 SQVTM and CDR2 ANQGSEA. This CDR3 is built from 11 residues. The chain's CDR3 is CSVVDQETQYF.

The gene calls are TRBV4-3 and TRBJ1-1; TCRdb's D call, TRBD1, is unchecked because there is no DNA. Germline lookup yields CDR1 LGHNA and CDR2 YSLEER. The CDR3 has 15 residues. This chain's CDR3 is CASSQDGGDWTEAFF.

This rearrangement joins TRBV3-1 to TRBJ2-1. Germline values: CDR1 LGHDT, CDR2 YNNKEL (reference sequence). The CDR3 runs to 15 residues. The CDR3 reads CASSQRYAEYNEQFF.

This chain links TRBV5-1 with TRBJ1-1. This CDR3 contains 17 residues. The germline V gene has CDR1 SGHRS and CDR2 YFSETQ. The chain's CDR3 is CASSFPGGAARGTEAFF.

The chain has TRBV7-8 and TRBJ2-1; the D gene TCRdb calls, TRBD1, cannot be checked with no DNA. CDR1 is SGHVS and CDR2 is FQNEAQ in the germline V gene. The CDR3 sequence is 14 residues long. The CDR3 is CASSRYRGDNEQFF.

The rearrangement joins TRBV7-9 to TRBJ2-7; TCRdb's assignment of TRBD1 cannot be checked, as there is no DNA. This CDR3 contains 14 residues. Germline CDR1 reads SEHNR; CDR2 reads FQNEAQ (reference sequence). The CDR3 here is CASSHRTATYEQYF.